These 2 T cell receptor beta chains share one sample of origin, sequenced in a study of graft-versus-host responses after intestinal transplantation. Their antigens are not known. Profiling relied on immunoSEQ multiplex PCR, and the TCRdb table lists in-frame clones only, not all of them. Among 95,000 to 110,000 clones, roughly 87% were seen once, and the ten largest hold approximately 0.88%. The source material was unstimulated CD4+ T cells sorted from spleen or lymph node cells, sampled before intestinal transplant. The receptors come from a human donor who received an intestinal transplant.

Note on this clone: At one end the junction does not follow the germline gene, possibly because of a read error. At the DNA level, this CDR3 is encoded by other sequences in the same sample as well. This sequence joins TRBV7-7 and TRBJ2-2; TRBD1 aligns across 12 bases. The V gene's germline CDR1 is SSHAT and CDR2 FNYEAQ (reference sequence). The CDR3 extends over 15 amino acids. CDR3 coding DNA: TGTGCTAGCAGCTTAGGGACAGGGGGCGCCGGGGAGCTGTTTTTT. Translated, it gives CASSLGTGGAGELFF.

The V gene is TRBV19, the J gene TRBJ2-4, with 8 bases that match TRBD2. With V trimmed by 3 bases and J by 3 bases, 10 bases remained unmatched. Per germline, CDR1 LNHDA and CDR2 SQIVND (reference sequence). The CDR3 totals 17 residues. CDR3 in DNA: TGTGCCAGTAGTATGATCCCAGCGGGAGTTGGCAAAAACATTCAGTACTTC. Translating gives CASSMIPAGVGKNIQYF.